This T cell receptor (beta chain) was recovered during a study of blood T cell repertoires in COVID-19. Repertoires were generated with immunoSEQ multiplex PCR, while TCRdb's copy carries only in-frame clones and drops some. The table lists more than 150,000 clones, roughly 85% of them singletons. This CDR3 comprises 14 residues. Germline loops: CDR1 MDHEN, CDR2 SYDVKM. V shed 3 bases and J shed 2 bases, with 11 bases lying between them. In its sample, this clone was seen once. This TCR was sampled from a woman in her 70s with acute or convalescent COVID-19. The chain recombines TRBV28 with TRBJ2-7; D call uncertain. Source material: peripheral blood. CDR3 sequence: CASSFSLKPYEQYF. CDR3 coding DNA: TGTGCCAGCAGTTTTTCCCTTAAGCCCTACGAGCAGTACTTC.